Each of the 10 T cell receptor beta chains below was sequenced from the same sample in a study of T cells after yellow fever vaccination. TCRdb processed the 5' RACE reads anew with MiXCR; each CDR3 protein has one entry. Of some 320,000 distinct CDR3 sequences listed, about 10% are singletons. This specimen consisted of CD4+ T cells sorted from PBMCs, obtained 45 days after the yellow fever booster vaccination. Receptors were obtained from a man between 18 and 35 years old who received the YFV17D yellow fever vaccine.

This clonotype was found a few times. This chain joins TRBV7-2 and TRBJ2-3, with 9 bases matching TRBD2. Per germline, CDR1 SGHTA and CDR2 FQGNSA. The CDR3 runs to 17 residues. V trimming: 1 base; J trimming: 0 bases; junction bases outside the gene matches: 5. CDR3 DNA: TGTGCCAGCAGCTTAGTAGCGGGGGTCTCTAGCACAGATACGCAGTATTTT. As protein: CASSLVAGVSSTDTQYF.

This chain uses TRBV5-1 with TRBJ2-7, with 7 bases aligning to TRBD1. V trimming: 1 base; J trimming: 3 bases; junction bases outside the gene matches: 7. The CDR3 consists of 15 residues. Germline CDR1 is SGHRS and CDR2 is YFSETQ. CDR3 bases: TGCGCCAGCAGCTTGCAACCAGGGGGTAACTACGAGCAGTACTTC. It is translated as CASSLQPGGNYEQYF.

The table lists this clonotype with a few counts. The genes are TRBV5-1 and TRBJ1-1, with TRBD1 matching 7 bases. The CDR3 totals 15 residues. CDR1 is SGHRS and CDR2 is YFSETQ in the germline V gene. The ends lost 4 bases at V and 3 bases at J; junction bases unmatched: 9. The CDR3 DNA is TGCGCCAGCAGCGGATTAGGAACAGGGGACACTGAAGCTTTCTTT. Its protein product is CASSGLGTGDTEAFF.

This CDR3 is CATSDFTGTEAFF. CDR3 nucleotide sequence: TGTGCCACCAGTGATTTCACAGGCACTGAAGCTTTCTTT. The chain couples TRBV24-1 to TRBJ1-1; a weak D match, TRBD1 (5 bases). CDR1 is KGHDR, CDR2 SFDVKD, per germline. V shed 1 base and J shed 4 bases, with 6 bases lying between them. CDR3 length equals 13 residues.

The gene calls are TRBV6-5 and TRBJ1-5; TRBD1 matches 10 bases. V was pared by 8 bases and J by 1 base, with 14 bases of the junction left unmatched. The CDR3 sequence is 18 residues long. In germline, CDR1 is MNHEY, CDR2 SVGAGI. In DNA, the CDR3 is TGTGCCAGCGCACGGCGCGGACAGGGGGTGGTAAGCAATCAGCCCCAGCATTTT. This codes for CASARRGQGVVSNQPQHF.

This clonotype occurred a few times. The chain employs TRBV7-2 and TRBJ1-2, with D hard to call. The V gene lost 1 base and the J gene lost 4 bases, with 10 bases spanning the gap. CDR1 SGHTA and CDR2 FQGNSA come from the germline V gene. This CDR3 is built from 14 residues. The CDR3 DNA follows: TGTGCCAGCAGCTTAGGCGCGGGTCTCTATGGCTACACCTTC. Translation: CASSLGAGLYGYTF.

This chain links TRBV7-2 with TRBJ2-6; 8 bases align to TRBD1. The ends lost 5 bases at V and 0 bases at J; junction bases unmatched: 12. The CDR3 sequence is 19 residues long. Per the germline V gene, CDR1 is SGHTA and CDR2 is FQGNSA. The DNA of the CDR3 is TGTGCCAGCAGCCCCGCACCGGGACAGGCCTCCTCTGGGGCCAACGTCCTGACTTTC. Encoded protein: CASSPAPGQASSGANVLTF.

This clonotype was picked up a small number of times. This chain links TRBV12-3 or TRBV12-4 with TRBJ2-1, with D uncertain. The CDR3 has 12 amino acids. V was shortened by 7 bases and J by 8 bases, with 12 bases between the two germline ends. Written as DNA, the CDR3 is TGTGCCAGCAATCTTCGAAGGGATGAGCAGTTCTTC. This codes for CASNLRRDEQFF.

J is TRBJ2-7 and V is TRBV7-8; the D gene is possibly TRBD1 (6 bases). CDR3 length: 13 amino acids. V dropped 5 bases and J dropped 3 bases, with 11 bases sitting between them. The germline V gene has CDR1 SGHVS and CDR2 FQNEAQ. This CDR3 is CASSKDRHYEQYV. The CDR3 nucleotides read TGTGCCAGCAGCAAGGACAGACACTACGAGCAGTACGTC.

This clonotype was found many times. V and J are TRBV4-3 and TRBJ1-6; 10 nucleotides agree with TRBD1. V shed 2 bases and J 7 bases; nucleotides not matched to a gene: 2. CDR3 length: 15 residues. Germline V gene sequence: CDR1 LGHNA, CDR2 YSLEER. CDR3 nucleotides: TGCGCCAGCAGCCAACTGACAGGGGGCAATTCACCCCTCCACTTT. Amino acid sequence: CASSQLTGGNSPLHF.